Listed below are T cell receptor beta chains from one sample, sequenced in a study of blood T cell repertoires in COVID-19. Profiled with immunoSEQ multiplex PCR; TCRdb holds only in-frame clones, not every one. The sample consists of fewer than 150,000 clones, approximately 90% of them appearing once. Material: peripheral blood. The receptor source for this set is a woman in her forties or fifties with acute or convalescent COVID-19. Each CDR3 is given with its conserved first and last residue. The D gene is left open where the match is weak. The size entry is marked missing in some rows and otherwise reads once, few, many or a size class.

j_gene,d_gene,v_gene,abundance,CDR3nt,CDR3aa
TRBJ2-2,-,TRBV3-1/TRBV3-2,-,TGTGCCAGCAGCCAGATACTCCTGAACACCGGGGAGCTGTTTTTT,CASSQILLNTGELFF
TRBJ2-2,TRBD1,TRBV7-2,-,TGTGCCAGCAGCTTTACAGGGGCCACCGGGGAGCTGTTTTTT,CASSFTGATGELFF
TRBJ2-2,-,TRBV7-3,-,TGTGCCAGCGGTAGCCAATGGGCGGGGCCCGGGGAGCTGTTTTTT,CASGSQWAGPGELFF
TRBJ2-2,TRBD2,TRBV6-5,-,TGTGCCAGCAGAAGCGGGAATTTAAACACCGGGGAGCTGTTTTTT,CASRSGNLNTGELFF
TRBJ1-1,TRBD1,TRBV7-3,-,TGTGCCAGCAGCGTAGGGACAGGGGGCCGAGCTTTCTTT,CASSVGTGGRAFF
TRBJ1-5,-,TRBV7-3,-,TGTGCCAGCAGCTTAAATACGGGGTGGTATAGCAATCAGCCCCAGCATTTT,CASSLNTGWYSNQPQHF
TRBJ1-2,-,TRBV30,-,TGTGCCTGGAGTGTACGCCCGGGAGGGAAATATGGCTACACCTTC,CAWSVRPGGKYGYTF
TRBJ1-1,-,TRBV7-9,-,TGTGCCAGCACCCCTTGGGCCTACACTGAAGCTTTCTTT,CASTPWAYTEAFF
TRBJ2-2,-,TRBV7-9,few,TGTGCCAGCCACTCTATCACCGGGGAGCTGTTTTTT,CASHSITGELFF
TRBJ2-5,-,TRBV6-6,-,TGTGCCAGCAGTTACACCGGCGGGGCTGCCCAAGAGACCCAGTACTTC,CASSYTGGAAQETQYF
TRBJ2-6,-,TRBV10-3,-,TGTGCCATTCGGACAGCAAAGATGGCCAACGTCCTGACTTTC,CAIRTAKMANVLTF
TRBJ1-6,-,TRBV28,-,TGTGCCAGCAGTATAGATGCCTATAATTCACCCCTCCACTTT,CASSIDAYNSPLHF
TRBJ2-7,-,TRBV19,-,TGTGCCAGTAGTCCTGGGGGGACTCACCTGATCGAGCAGTACTTC,CASSPGGTHLIEQYF
TRBJ2-5,-,TRBV24-1,-,TGTGCCACCAGTGATTCCCTTACGGGGAAGGCCCAGTACTTC,CATSDSLTGKAQYF
TRBJ2-7,TRBD2,TRBV5-1,-,TGCGCCAGCAGCCTGGGAGGGAGCGGTCCGTCCTACGAGCAGTACTTC,CASSLGGSGPSYEQYF
TRBJ1-2,-,TRBV6-5,-,TGTGCCAGCAGTCTACAGAGCTATGGCTACACCTTC,CASSLQSYGYTF
TRBJ2-4,-,TRBV30,-,TGTGCCTGGAGTGTACCCAGCGGAGCCAAAAACATTCAGTACTTC,CAWSVPSGAKNIQYF
TRBJ2-4,TRBD2,TRBV18,-,TGTGCCAGCTCACCAGGACTAGCGGGGGGTAAAAACATTCAGTACTTC,CASSPGLAGGKNIQYF
TRBJ2-1,TRBD2,TRBV5-4,once,TGTGCCAGCAGCTCCACTAGCGGGGGGGACAATGAGCAGTTCTTC,CASSSTSGGDNEQFF
TRBJ1-4,-,TRBV6-5,-,TGTGCCTGTCAGTTGGGGCAGGGAGGCGAAAAACTGTTTTTT,CACQLGQGGEKLFF
TRBJ1-1,TRBD1,TRBV4-1,-,TGCGCCAGCAGCCAAGAACAGGGGGTGAACACTGAAGCTTTCTTT,CASSQEQGVNTEAFF
TRBJ1-6,TRBD1,TRBV28,-,TGTGCCACAAGGACAGGGGGAAATTCACCCCTCCACTTT,CATRTGGNSPLHF
TRBJ1-5,TRBD1,TRBV24-1,-,TGTGCCACCAGTGACCCGGGACAGATCAATCAGCCCCAGCATTTT,CATSDPGQINQPQHF
TRBJ2-7,-,TRBV5-4,-,TGTGCCAGCAGCTTCGCGGGTTTCGACGAGCAGTACTTC,CASSFAGFDEQYF
TRBJ1-2,-,TRBV19,-,TGTGCCAGTAGTATCGGCCAGGGGACCCGCTACACCTTC,CASSIGQGTRYTF
TRBJ2-3,-,TRBV11-3,-,TGTGCCAGCAGCTTAGATAGAGATACGCAGTATTTT,CASSLDRDTQYF
TRBJ1-1,-,TRBV6-5,-,TGTGCCAGCAGTTATCTAGGGGGGAACACTGAAGCTTTCTTT,CASSYLGGNTEAFF
TRBJ1-4,TRBD1,TRBV15,once,TGTGCCACCAGCAGAACAGGGGGCACTAATGAAAAACTGTTTTTT,CATSRTGGTNEKLFF
TRBJ1-2,TRBD1,TRBV7-9,-,TGTGCCAGCAGCTTAGGAGCAGGGGGGAACTACTACGGCTACACCTTC,CASSLGAGGNYYGYTF
TRBJ1-1,-,TRBV15,-,TGTGCCACCAGCCTAGTTCAACAGAACACTGAAGCTTTCTTT,CATSLVQQNTEAFF
TRBJ1-6,-,TRBV9,-,TGTGCCAGCAGCGTAACAGGGTCCCCTAATTCACCCCTCCACTTT,CASSVTGSPNSPLHF
TRBJ2-7,TRBD1,TRBV24-1,-,TGTGCCACCAGTGATTTTAAGACAGGGTCCTACGAGCAGTACTTC,CATSDFKTGSYEQYF
TRBJ1-1,-,TRBV12-3/TRBV12-4,-,TGTGCCAGCAGTTACCTAACTGAAGCTTTCTTT,CASSYLTEAFF
TRBJ1-4,TRBD1,TRBV18,-,TGTGCCAGCTCACCTTTGGGGACAGGGAATGAAAAACTGTTTTTT,CASSPLGTGNEKLFF
TRBJ1-5,TRBD1,TRBV4-3,-,TGCGCCAGCAGCCAAGATCAACAGGGGAATCAGCCCCAGCATTTT,CASSQDQQGNQPQHF
TRBJ1-1,-,TRBV7-2,-,TGTGCCAGCAGGAGTAATACTGAAGCTTTCTTT,CASRSNTEAFF
TRBJ1-2,TRBD1,TRBV7-2,-,TGTGCCAGCACCGCGGACAGGGATGTTGGCTACACCTTC,CASTADRDVGYTF
TRBJ2-1,TRBD1,TRBV19,-,TGTGCCAGTAGTACAGGGACAGGGGCCTATGAGCAGTTCTTC,CASSTGTGAYEQFF
TRBJ1-2,-,TRBV28,-,TGTGCCAGCAGCCCCAGGGCTTTCGACTATGGCTACACCTTC,CASSPRAFDYGYTF
TRBJ1-1,TRBD1,TRBV3-1/TRBV3-2,-,TGTGCCAGCAGCCATTCTGACAGGGGGCAGGGAAACACTGAAGCTTTCTTT,CASSHSDRGQGNTEAFF
TRBJ2-1,TRBD1,TRBV27,-,TGTGCCAGCAGTTTAACCGGGACAGTCTACAATGAGCAGTTCTTC,CASSLTGTVYNEQFF
TRBJ1-5,-,TRBV27,-,TGTGCCAGCAGTTTTCAGGGCAATCAGCCCCAGCATTTT,CASSFQGNQPQHF
TRBJ1-1,-,TRBV5-1,-,TGCGCCAGCAGCTTGGAGGGGCCGGCTGAAGCTTTCTTT,CASSLEGPAEAFF
TRBJ2-2,-,TRBV6-6,-,TGTGCCAGCAGTCCGCAGGGTCGGACCGGGGAGCTGTTTTTT,CASSPQGRTGELFF
TRBJ2-5,-,TRBV5-1,-,TGCGCCAGCAGCTTGGATGGGGCGCCTCAAGAGACCCAGTACTTC,CASSLDGAPQETQYF
TRBJ2-3,-,TRBV5-1,-,TGCGCCAGCAGCTTGGCGCAGATCACAGATACGCAGTATTTT,CASSLAQITDTQYF
TRBJ1-4,TRBD1,TRBV6-1,once,TGTGCCAGCAGTGAACTACAGGGGGCAACTAATGAAAAACTGTTTTTT,CASSELQGATNEKLFF
TRBJ2-2,TRBD1,TRBV4-1,-,TGCGCCAGCAGCCTCGGATCAGGGGGCTACACCGGGGAGCTGTTTTTT,CASSLGSGGYTGELFF
TRBJ1-5,TRBD1,TRBV28,-,TGTGCCAGCAGACCTTCAGGGGGCGCTCATCAGCCCCAGCATTTT,CASRPSGGAHQPQHF
TRBJ2-7,TRBD1,TRBV24-1,-,TGTGCCACCAGTGACCCCGGGACAGGGACCTACGAGCAGTACTTC,CATSDPGTGTYEQYF
TRBJ2-1,-,TRBV11-2,-,TGTGCCAGCAGCTTAGGGGCCGGAGGAGGGTACAATGAGCAGTTCTTC,CASSLGAGGGYNEQFF
TRBJ2-7,-,TRBV28,-,TGTGCCAGCAGTCGAACAGGACCCTACGAGCAGTACTTC,CASSRTGPYEQYF
TRBJ2-1,TRBD1,TRBV9,-,TGTGCCAGCAGCCTCAACCGGGACAGAGCGGACAATGAGCAGTTCTTC,CASSLNRDRADNEQFF
TRBJ2-7,TRBD2,TRBV30,-,TGTGCCTGCCGGACTAGCGGAGATTACGAGCAGTACTTC,CACRTSGDYEQYF
TRBJ2-4,TRBD1,TRBV5-4,-,TGTGCCAGCAGCTTTCGCCGGGACAGGTCATCCCTAGCCAAAAACATTCAGTACTTC,CASSFRRDRSSLAKNIQYF
TRBJ2-7,TRBD2,TRBV18,-,TGTGCCAGCTCCCCGGGACTAGCGGGGCTCTACGAGCAGTACTTC,CASSPGLAGLYEQYF
TRBJ1-5,-,TRBV7-8,-,TGTGCCAGCAGCCAACCAGGACAGCCCCAGCATTTT,CASSQPGQPQHF
TRBJ2-7,-,TRBV18,-,TGTGCCAGCTCACCAAAACTCTCCTACGAGCAGTACTTC,CASSPKLSYEQYF
TRBJ2-1,TRBD2,TRBV30,-,TGTGCGGCGGACAGGAGACTAGCGGGAATTGGTTCCTACAATGAGCAGTTCTTC,CAADRRLAGIGSYNEQFF